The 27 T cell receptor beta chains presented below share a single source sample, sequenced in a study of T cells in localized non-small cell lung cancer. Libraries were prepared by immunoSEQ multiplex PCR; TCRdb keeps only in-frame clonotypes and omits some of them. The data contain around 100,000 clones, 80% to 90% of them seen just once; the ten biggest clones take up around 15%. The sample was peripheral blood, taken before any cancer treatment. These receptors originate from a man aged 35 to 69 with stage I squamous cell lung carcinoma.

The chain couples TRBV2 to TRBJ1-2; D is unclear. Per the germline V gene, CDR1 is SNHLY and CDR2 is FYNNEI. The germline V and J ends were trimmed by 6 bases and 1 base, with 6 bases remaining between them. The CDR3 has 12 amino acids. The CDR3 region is CASRDRNYGYTF. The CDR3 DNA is TGTGCCAGCAGGGACCGTAACTATGGCTACACCTTC.

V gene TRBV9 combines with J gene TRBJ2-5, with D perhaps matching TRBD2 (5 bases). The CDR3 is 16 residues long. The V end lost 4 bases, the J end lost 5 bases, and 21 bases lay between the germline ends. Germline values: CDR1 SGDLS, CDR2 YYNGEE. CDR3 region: CASSLVLDSGGETQYF. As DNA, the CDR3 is TGTGCCAGCAGCTTGGTTCTCGACTCCGGCGGGGAGACCCAGTACTTC.

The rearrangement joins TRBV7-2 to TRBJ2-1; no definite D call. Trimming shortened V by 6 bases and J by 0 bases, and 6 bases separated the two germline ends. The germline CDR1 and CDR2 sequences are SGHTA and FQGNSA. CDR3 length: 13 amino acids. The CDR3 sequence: CASSPSSYNEQFF. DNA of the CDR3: TGTGCCAGCAGTCCAAGCTCCTACAATGAGCAGTTCTTC.

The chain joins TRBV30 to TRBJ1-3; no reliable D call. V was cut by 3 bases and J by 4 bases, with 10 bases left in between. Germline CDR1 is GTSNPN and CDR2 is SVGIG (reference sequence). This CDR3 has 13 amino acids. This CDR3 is CAWRGGLGNTIYF. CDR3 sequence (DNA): TGTGCCTGGAGGGGAGGGCTAGGAAACACCATATATTTT.

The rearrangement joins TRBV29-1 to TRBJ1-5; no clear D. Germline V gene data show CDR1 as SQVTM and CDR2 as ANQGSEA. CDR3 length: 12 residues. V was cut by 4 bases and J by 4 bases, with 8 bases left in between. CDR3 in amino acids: CSVGVKNQPQHF. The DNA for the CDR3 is TGCAGCGTTGGTGTAAAAAATCAGCCCCAGCATTTT.

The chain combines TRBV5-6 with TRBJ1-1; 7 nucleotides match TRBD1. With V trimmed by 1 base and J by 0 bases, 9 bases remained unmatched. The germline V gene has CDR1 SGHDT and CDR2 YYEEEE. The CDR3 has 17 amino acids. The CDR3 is CASSLMEGATLNTEAFF. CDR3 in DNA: TGTGCCAGCAGCTTGATGGAGGGGGCAACTCTGAACACTGAAGCTTTCTTT. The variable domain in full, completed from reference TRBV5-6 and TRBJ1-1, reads DAGVTQSPTHLIKTRGQQVTLRCSPKSGHDTVSWYQQALGQGPQFIFQYYEEEERQRGNFPDRFSGHQFPNYSSELNVNALLLGDSALYLCASSLMEGATLNTEAFFGQGTRLTVV.

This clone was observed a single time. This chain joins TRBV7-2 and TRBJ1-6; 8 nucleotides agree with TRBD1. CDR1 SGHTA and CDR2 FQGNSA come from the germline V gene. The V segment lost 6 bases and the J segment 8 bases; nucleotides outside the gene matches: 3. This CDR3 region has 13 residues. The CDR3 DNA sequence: TGTGCCAGCAGATTACAGGGGGATTCACCCCTCCACTTT. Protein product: CASRLQGDSPLHF.

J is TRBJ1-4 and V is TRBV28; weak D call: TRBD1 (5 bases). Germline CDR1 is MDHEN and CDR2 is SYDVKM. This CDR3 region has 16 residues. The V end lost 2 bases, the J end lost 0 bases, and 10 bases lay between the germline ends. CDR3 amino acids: CASSLHRQATNEKLFF. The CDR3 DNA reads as TGTGCCAGCAGTTTACACAGGCAAGCAACTAATGAAAAACTGTTTTTT.

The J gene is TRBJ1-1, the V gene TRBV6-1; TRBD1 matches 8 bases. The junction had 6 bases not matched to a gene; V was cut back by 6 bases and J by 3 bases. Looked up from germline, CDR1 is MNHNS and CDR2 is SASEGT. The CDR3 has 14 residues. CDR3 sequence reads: CASRFDRGHTEAFF. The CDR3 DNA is TGTGCCAGCAGGTTCGACAGGGGTCACACTGAAGCTTTCTTT.

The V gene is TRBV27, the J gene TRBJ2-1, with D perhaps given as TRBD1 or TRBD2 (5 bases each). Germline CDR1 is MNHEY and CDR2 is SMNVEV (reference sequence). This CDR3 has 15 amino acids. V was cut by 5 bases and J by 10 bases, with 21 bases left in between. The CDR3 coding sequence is TGTGCCAGCAGTCCGTCGGGACGATCCCCGGGGGAGCAGTTCTTC. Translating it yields CASSPSGRSPGEQFF.

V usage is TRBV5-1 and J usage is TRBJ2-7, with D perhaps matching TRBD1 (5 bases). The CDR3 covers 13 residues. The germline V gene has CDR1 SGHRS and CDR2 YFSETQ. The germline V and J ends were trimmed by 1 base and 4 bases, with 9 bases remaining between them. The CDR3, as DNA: TGCGCCAGCAGCTTGTTAGGGGTTTACGAGCAGTACTTC. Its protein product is CASSLLGVYEQYF.

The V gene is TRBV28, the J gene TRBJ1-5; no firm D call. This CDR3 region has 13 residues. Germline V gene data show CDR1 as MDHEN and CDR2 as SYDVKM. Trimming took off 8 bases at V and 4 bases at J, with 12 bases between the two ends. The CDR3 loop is CASRQLLNQPQHF. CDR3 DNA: TGTGCCAGCCGACAACTCTTAAATCAGCCCCAGCATTTT.

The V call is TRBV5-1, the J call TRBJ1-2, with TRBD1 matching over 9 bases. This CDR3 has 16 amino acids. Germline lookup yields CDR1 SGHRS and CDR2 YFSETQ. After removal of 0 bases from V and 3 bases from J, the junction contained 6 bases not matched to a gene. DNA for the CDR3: TGCGCCAGCAGCTTGGAAGGGTGGACAGGGGACTATGGCTACACCTTC. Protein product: CASSLEGWTGDYGYTF.

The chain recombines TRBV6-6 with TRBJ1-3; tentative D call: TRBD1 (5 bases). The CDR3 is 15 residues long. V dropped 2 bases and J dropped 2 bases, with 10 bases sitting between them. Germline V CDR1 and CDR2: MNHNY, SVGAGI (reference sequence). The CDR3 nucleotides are TGTGCCAGCAGTTACCGGGGCAGGGCTGGAAACACCATATATTTT. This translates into CASSYRGRAGNTIYF.

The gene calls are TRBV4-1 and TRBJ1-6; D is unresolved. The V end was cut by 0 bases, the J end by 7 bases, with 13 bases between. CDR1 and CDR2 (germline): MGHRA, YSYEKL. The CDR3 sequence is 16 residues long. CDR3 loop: CASSQEGGRYNSPLHF. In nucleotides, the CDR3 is TGCGCCAGCAGCCAAGAGGGAGGGCGTTACAATTCACCCCTCCACTTT.

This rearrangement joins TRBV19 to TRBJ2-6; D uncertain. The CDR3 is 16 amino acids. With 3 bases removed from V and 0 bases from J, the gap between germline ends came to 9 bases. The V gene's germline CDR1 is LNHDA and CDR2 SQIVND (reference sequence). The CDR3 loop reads CASSIRASSGANVLTF. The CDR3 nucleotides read TGTGCCAGTAGTATTAGGGCGAGCTCTGGGGCCAACGTCCTGACTTTC.

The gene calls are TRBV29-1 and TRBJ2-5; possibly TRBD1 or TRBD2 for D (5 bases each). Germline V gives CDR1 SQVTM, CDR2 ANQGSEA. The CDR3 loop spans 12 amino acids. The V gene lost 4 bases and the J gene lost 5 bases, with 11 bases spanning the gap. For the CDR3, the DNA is TGCAGCGTTGGGGGGACCTATGAGACCCAGTACTTC. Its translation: CSVGGTYETQYF.

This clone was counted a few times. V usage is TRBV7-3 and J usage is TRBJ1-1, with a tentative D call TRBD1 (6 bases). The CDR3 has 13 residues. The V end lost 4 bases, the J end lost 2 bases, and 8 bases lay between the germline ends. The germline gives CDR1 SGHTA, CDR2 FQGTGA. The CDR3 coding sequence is TGTGCCAGCAGCTACAGGGCTAACACTGAAGCTTTCTTT. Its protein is CASSYRANTEAFF. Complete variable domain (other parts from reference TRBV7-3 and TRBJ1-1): GAGVSQTPSNKVTEKGKYVELRCDPISGHTALYWYRQSLGQGPEFLIYFQGTGAADDSGLPNDRFFAVRPEGSVSTLKIQRTERGDSAVYLCASSYRANTEAFFGQGTRLTVV.

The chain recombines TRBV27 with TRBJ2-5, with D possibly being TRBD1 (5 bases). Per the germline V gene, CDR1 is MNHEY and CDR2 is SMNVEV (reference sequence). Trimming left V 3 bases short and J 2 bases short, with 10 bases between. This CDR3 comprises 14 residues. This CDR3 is CASSFYRQQETQYF. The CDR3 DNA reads TGTGCCAGCAGTTTCTATAGACAGCAAGAGACCCAGTACTTC.

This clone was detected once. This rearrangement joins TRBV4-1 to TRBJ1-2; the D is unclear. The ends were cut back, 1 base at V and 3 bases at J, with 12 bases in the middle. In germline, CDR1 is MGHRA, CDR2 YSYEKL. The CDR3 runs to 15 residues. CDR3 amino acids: CASSQGQAGDYGYTF. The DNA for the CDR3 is TGCGCCAGCAGCCAAGGGCAGGCTGGGGACTATGGCTACACCTTC.

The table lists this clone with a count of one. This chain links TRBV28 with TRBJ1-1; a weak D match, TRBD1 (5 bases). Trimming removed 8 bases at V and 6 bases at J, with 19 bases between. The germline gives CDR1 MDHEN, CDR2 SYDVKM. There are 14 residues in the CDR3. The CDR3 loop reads CASVKFGGGAEAFF. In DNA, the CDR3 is TGTGCCAGCGTCAAGTTCGGAGGAGGGGCTGAAGCTTTCTTT.

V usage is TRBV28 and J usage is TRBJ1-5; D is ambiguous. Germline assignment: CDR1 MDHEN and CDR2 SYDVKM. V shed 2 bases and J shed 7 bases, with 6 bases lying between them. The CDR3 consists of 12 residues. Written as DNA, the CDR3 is TGTGCCAGCAGTTTACCGGTCCAGCCCCAGCATTTT. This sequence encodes CASSLPVQPQHF.

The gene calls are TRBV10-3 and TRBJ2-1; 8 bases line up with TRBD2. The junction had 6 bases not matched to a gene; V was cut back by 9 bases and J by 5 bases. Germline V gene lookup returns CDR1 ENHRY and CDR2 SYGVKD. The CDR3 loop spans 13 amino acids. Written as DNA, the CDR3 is TGTGCCATTGGGACTAGTAAGGACAATGAGCAGTTCTTC. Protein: CAIGTSKDNEQFF.

The DNA for the CDR3 is TGCGCCAGCATTAGGGCAGGGCTCAACGAGCAGTACTTC. It translates to CASIRAGLNEQYF. The gene calls are TRBV10-1 and TRBJ2-7; D is perhaps TRBD1 (5 bases). The V gene lost 7 bases and the J gene lost 5 bases, with 15 bases spanning the gap. The germline gives CDR1 WNHNN, CDR2 SYGVQD (reference sequence). The CDR3 covers 13 residues.

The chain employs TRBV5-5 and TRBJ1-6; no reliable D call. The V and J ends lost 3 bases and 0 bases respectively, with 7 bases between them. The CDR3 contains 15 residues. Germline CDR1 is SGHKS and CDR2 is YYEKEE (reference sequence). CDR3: CASSSKGSYNSPLHF. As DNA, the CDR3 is TGTGCCAGCAGCTCCAAGGGCTCCTATAATTCACCCCTCCACTTT.

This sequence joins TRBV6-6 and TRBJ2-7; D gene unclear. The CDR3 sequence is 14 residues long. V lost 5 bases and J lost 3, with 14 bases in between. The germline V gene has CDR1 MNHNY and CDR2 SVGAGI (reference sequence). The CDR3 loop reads CASSLTTGSYEQYF. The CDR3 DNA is TGTGCCAGCAGTCTTACGACTGGAAGCTACGAGCAGTACTTC.

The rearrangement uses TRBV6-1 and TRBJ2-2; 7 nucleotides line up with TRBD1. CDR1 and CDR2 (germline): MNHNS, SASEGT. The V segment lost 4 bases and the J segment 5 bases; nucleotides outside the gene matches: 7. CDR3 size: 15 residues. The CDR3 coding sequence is TGTGCCAGCAGTGGAGACAGGGTGTGGACCGGGGAGCTGTTTTTT. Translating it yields CASSGDRVWTGELFF.